Shown below are 12 T cell receptor beta chains from a single sample sequenced in a study of blood T cell repertoires in COVID-19. Measured with immunoSEQ multiplex PCR; TCRdb has only the in-frame clones, and not every one. Here the sample spans some 670,000 clones, approximately 90% being singletons. Input material: peripheral blood. Source of these receptors: a woman under 30 with acute or convalescent COVID-19.

J is TRBJ1-5 and V is TRBV18; TRBD1 might be the D (6 bases). CDR3 size: 19 residues. V lost 0 bases and J lost 1, with 19 bases in between. CDR1 and CDR2 (germline): KGHSH, LQKENI. CDR3: CASSPPKGQPFRSNQPQHF. The CDR3 DNA sequence: TGTGCCAGCTCACCACCGAAGGGACAACCCTTTCGCAGCAATCAGCCCCAGCATTTT.

Concerning this clone: Additional DNA sequences in this sample encode the identical CDR3. This chain joins TRBV5-1 and TRBJ1-1, with 7 bases lining up with TRBD1. This CDR3 comprises 14 residues. The V gene's germline CDR1 is SGHRS and CDR2 YFSETQ. The trim removed 3 bases at V and 1 base at J, leaving 3 bases unmatched. The CDR3 DNA reads TGCGCCAGCAGCTCGGGGACAGCGAACACTGAAGCTTTCTTT. It codes for CASSSGTANTEAFF.

V and J are TRBV15 and TRBJ1-1; 8 bases align to TRBD1. CDR1 LNHNV and CDR2 YYDKDF come from the germline V gene (reference sequence). The CDR3 has 15 amino acids. Trimming removed 0 bases from V and 6 bases from J; junction bases left unmatched: 6. CDR3 DNA sequence: TGTGCCACCAGCAGAGATCCCGGGACAGGCCCTGAAGCTTTCTTT. It codes for CATSRDPGTGPEAFF.

In this sample, this clone turned up once. The J gene is TRBJ1-1, the V gene TRBV9; 9 bases map to TRBD1. V shed 6 bases, J shed 5 bases, and the junction held 8 bases outside the gene matches. The CDR3 covers 14 residues. Germline CDR1 reads SGDLS; CDR2 reads YYNGEE. CDR3 protein: CASTPGQGITEAFF. CDR3 nucleotides: TGTGCCAGCACCCCCGGACAGGGGATAACTGAAGCTTTCTTT.

J is TRBJ1-1 and V is TRBV5-1; possible D gene TRBD1, 6 bases. The germline V gene encodes CDR1 SGHRS and CDR2 YFSETQ. Trimming stripped 1 base from V and 3 bases from J, with 10 bases between. The CDR3 runs to 14 residues. The CDR3 sequence: CASSLRGLDTEAFF. Here the CDR3 DNA reads TGCGCCAGCAGCTTGAGGGGGTTGGACACTGAAGCTTTCTTT.

The chain links TRBV3-1 (or the pseudogene TRBV3-2) to TRBJ1-3; unclear D gene. The CDR3 totals 16 residues. Trimming stripped 3 bases from V and 0 bases from J, with 12 bases between. Germline V gives CDR1 LGHDT, CDR2 YNNKEL (reference sequence). As DNA, the CDR3 is TGTGCCAGCAGCCAGGGCCTGGCTTCCTCTGGAAACACCATATATTTT. Translation gives CASSQGLASSGNTIYF.

The rearrangement links TRBV5-1 to TRBJ2-3; D gene unclear. In germline, CDR1 is SGHRS, CDR2 YFSETQ. This CDR3 contains 15 residues. With 2 bases removed from V and 2 bases from J, the gap between germline ends came to 12 bases. CDR3 sequence: CASSLGEPVTDTQYF. CDR3 bases: TGCGCCAGCAGCTTAGGAGAGCCCGTCACAGATACGCAGTATTTT.

The V gene is TRBV6-7, the J gene TRBJ2-3, with 12 bases matching TRBD1. TRBV6-7 is noted as an ORF with a role that remains uncertain. The CDR3 is made up of 14 amino acids. The V and J ends lost 4 bases and 15 bases, in that order; junction bases with no gene match: 11. The CDR3 DNA reads TGTGCCAGCAGTTCTGGGACAGGGGGCGTCTCGGGTTATTTT. This codes for CASSSGTGGVSGYF.

The DNA for the CDR3 is TGTGCCAGCAGCTTGGGTGGGGGCCTGGACACCGGGGAGCTGTTTTTT. Residues: CASSLGGGLDTGELFF. V and J are TRBV5-4 and TRBJ2-2; perhaps TRBD1 as D (6 bases). CDR1 and CDR2 from the germline V gene are SGHNT and YYREEE (reference sequence). V was pared by 0 bases and J by 3 bases, with 12 bases between. This CDR3 is built from 16 residues.

The chain recombines TRBV11-2 with TRBJ1-2; TRBD1 aligns across 8 bases. V trimming: 1 base; J trimming: 7 bases; junction bases outside the gene matches: 5. This CDR3 spans 14 amino acids. Germline V lookup: CDR1 SGHAT, CDR2 FQNNGV. DNA of the CDR3: TGTGCCAGCAGCTTAGTCTCAGGGGGCAGTGGCTACACCTTC. The encoded protein is CASSLVSGGSGYTF.

This clone has only a few counts. The chain has TRBV6-1 and TRBJ2-3, with 9 nucleotides matching TRBD2. The junction had 9 bases not matched to a gene; V was cut back by 3 bases and J by 5 bases. Per the germline V gene, CDR1 is MNHNS and CDR2 is SASEGT. The CDR3 is 16 amino acids. The CDR3 loop is CASSEGAGGGGDTQYF. CDR3 nucleotide sequence: TGTGCCAGCAGTGAGGGAGCGGGGGGCGGGGGAGATACGCAGTATTTT.

The chain combines TRBV9 with TRBJ2-2; 10 nucleotides match TRBD2. Germline CDR1 is SGDLS and CDR2 is YYNGEE. Trimming took 4 bases from V and 9 from J; bases not matched to a gene: 3. The CDR3 runs 13 residues. CDR3 sequence: CASSSGGARELFF. The CDR3 DNA reads TGTGCCAGCAGCAGCGGGGGGGCGAGGGAGCTGTTTTTT. The full variable domain, its missing parts supplied by reference TRBV9 and TRBJ2-2, is DSGVTQTPKHLITATGQRVTLRCSPRSGDLSVYWYQQSLDQGLQFLIQYYNGEERAKGNILERFSAQQFPDLHSELNLSSLELGDSALYFCASSSGGARELFFGEGSRLTVL.